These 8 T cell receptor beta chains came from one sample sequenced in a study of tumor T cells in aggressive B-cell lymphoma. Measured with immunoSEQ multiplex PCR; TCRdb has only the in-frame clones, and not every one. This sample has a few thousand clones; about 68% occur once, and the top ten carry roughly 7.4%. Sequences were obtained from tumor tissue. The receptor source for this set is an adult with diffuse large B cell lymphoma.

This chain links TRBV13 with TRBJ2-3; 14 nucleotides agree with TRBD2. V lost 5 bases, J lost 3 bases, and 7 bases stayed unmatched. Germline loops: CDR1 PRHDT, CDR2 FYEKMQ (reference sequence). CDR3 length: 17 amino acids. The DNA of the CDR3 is TGTGCCAGCAGCCCCCTCGGACTAGCGGGAGGAACAGATACGCAGTATTTT. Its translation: CASSPLGLAGGTDTQYF.

CDR3 in DNA: TGTGCCAGCAGCTTAACGCAGGGATCCTATAGCAATCAGCCCCAGCATTTT. Translating gives CASSLTQGSYSNQPQHF. The chain couples TRBV7-9 to TRBJ1-5; D possibly corresponds to TRBD1 (5 bases). The V and J ends lost 2 bases and 0 bases respectively, with 14 bases between them. The CDR3 runs 17 residues. CDR1 is SEHNR, CDR2 FQNEAQ, per germline (reference sequence).

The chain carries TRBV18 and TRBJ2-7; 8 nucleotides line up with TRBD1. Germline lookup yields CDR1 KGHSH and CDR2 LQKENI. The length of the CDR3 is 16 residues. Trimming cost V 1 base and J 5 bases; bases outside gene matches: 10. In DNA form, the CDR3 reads TGTGCCAGCTCACCACGGGCAGGCCAGGGGGCGGACGAGCAGTACTTC. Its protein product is CASSPRAGQGADEQYF.

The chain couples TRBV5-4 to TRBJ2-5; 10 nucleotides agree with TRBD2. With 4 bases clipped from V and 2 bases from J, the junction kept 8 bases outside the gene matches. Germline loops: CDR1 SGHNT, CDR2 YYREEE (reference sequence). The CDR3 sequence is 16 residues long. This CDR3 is CASSRRELAGQETQYF. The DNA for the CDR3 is TGTGCCAGCAGCCGCCGCGAACTAGCGGGACAAGAGACCCAGTACTTC. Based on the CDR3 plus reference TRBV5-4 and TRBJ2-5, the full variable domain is ETGVTQSPTHLIKTRGQQVTLRCSSQSGHNTVSWYQQALGQGPQFIFQYYREEENGRGNFPPRFSGLQFPNYSSELNVNALELDDSALYLCASSRRELAGQETQYFGPGTRLLVL.

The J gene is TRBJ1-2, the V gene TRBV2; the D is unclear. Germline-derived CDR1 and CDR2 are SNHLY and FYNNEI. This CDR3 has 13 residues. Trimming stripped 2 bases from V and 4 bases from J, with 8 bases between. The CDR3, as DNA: TGTGCCAGCAGTGAAAACAGCCTCTATGGCTACACCTTC. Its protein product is CASSENSLYGYTF.

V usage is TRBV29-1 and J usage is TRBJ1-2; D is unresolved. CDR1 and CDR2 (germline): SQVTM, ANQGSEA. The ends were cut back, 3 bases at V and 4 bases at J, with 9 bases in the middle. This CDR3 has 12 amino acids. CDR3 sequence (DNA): TGCAGCGTTGATGCCGGTCTCTATGGCTACACCTTC. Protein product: CSVDAGLYGYTF.

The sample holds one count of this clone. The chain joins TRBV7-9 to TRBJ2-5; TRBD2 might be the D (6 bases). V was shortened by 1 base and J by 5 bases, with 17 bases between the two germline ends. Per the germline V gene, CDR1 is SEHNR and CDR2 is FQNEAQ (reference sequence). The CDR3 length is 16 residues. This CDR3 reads CASSLELGTGRETQYF. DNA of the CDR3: TGTGCCAGCAGCTTAGAGTTGGGGACGGGGAGGGAGACCCAGTACTTC.

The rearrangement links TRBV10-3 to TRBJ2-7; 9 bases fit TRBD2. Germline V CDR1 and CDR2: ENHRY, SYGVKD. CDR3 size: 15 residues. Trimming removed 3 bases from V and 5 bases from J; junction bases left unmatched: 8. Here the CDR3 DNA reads TGTGCCATCAGTGAAGTGAGCGGGAGGATGAACGAGCAGTACTTC. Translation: CAISEVSGRMNEQYF.